This note documents a single T cell receptor (beta chain) sequence. The data belong to a study of ipilimumab plus nivolumab after autologous stem cell transplantation. Study overall: Patients received a median of about five ipilimumab and about 8 nivolumab doses. Both relapsed and primary refractory DLBCL were included.

Patients got ipilimumab 1 mg/kg beginning 14 to 28 days post-transplant. V was clipped by 6 bases and J by 0 bases; unmatched bases: 3. The germline V gene has CDR1 MNHEY and CDR2 SVGAGI. CDR3 length: 14 amino acids. Libraries were prepared by immunoSEQ multiplex PCR; TCRdb keeps only in-frame clonotypes and omits some of them. Of tens of thousands of clones in the sample, 83% were seen once. V gene TRBV6-5 combines with J gene TRBJ1-2, with 8 nucleotides matching TRBD1. The sequenced sample was PBMCs, obtained in a trial of ipilimumab plus nivolumab as post-transplant consolidation. This clonotype was obtained from a male donor with diffuse large B-cell lymphoma. The CDR3 coding sequence is TGTGCCAGCAGAGGACAGGGTCCTAACTATGGCTACACCTTC. Residues: CASRGQGPNYGYTF.